The 7 T cell receptor beta chains listed next were all sequenced from one sample in a study of T cell repertoires in cytomegalovirus infection. One entry per CDR3 protein, called by TCRdb with MiXCR from the reads. The table includes about 240,000 distinct CDR3 sequences, roughly an eighth detected once. The sample consisted of PBMCs. The receptor set was obtained from a human donor in good health (CMV status not recorded). Some clones in this sample may be carry-over from other donors' samples.

This clonotype has at least ten counts. The gene calls are TRBV5-5 and TRBJ2-7, with 9 bases identical to TRBD1. The V gene's germline CDR1 is SGHKS and CDR2 YYEKEE (reference sequence). V was clipped by 4 bases and J by 2 bases; unmatched bases: 4. The CDR3 extends over 14 amino acids. CDR3 protein: CASSQTGGTYEQYF. Here the CDR3 DNA reads TGTGCCAGCAGCCAGACAGGGGGGACCTACGAGCAGTACTTC.

This clonotype was seen many times. The chain recombines TRBV25-1 with TRBJ2-7; no definite D call. There are 14 residues in the CDR3. CDR1 and CDR2 from the germline V gene are MGHDK and SYGVNS. V lost 8 bases to trimming and J lost 2 bases, with 16 bases between them. The CDR3: CASGTFRSTYEQYF. Here the CDR3 DNA reads TGTGCCAGCGGAACCTTCAGGAGTACCTACGAGCAGTACTTC.

This clonotype was detected many times. This sequence joins TRBV6-5 and TRBJ2-1; D is unclear. The germline gives CDR1 MNHEY, CDR2 SVGAGI. Trimming left V 2 bases short and J 5 bases short, with 10 bases between. This CDR3 is built from 14 residues. CDR3 sequence: CASSYKLGDNEQFF. CDR3 nucleotide sequence: TGTGCCAGCAGTTACAAATTGGGTGACAATGAGCAGTTCTTC.

This sequence joins TRBV5-1 and TRBJ1-1; D is ambiguous. The CDR3 is 15 amino acids. The V end lost 0 bases, the J end lost 6 bases, and 15 bases lay between the germline ends. Germline values: CDR1 SGHRS, CDR2 YFSETQ. The CDR3 loop is CASSLEATLRAEAFF. The DNA for the CDR3 is TGCGCCAGCAGCTTGGAGGCAACCCTGCGGGCTGAAGCTTTCTTT.

The chain combines TRBV5-4 with TRBJ2-1; no definite D call. The CDR3 is made up of 15 amino acids. The V gene's germline CDR1 is SGHNT and CDR2 YYREEE (reference sequence). Between the trimmed V and J ends, which lost 5 bases and 5 bases, there was a span of 17 bases. The CDR3 region is CASSKDPLINNEQFF. In DNA form, the CDR3 reads TGTGCCAGCAGTAAAGACCCCCTAATAAACAATGAGCAGTTCTTC.

This clonotype was detected many times. The chain uses TRBV2 and TRBJ2-2; 8 nucleotides align to TRBD2. The CDR3 covers 15 residues. The trim removed 6 bases at V and 4 bases at J, leaving 7 bases unmatched. Germline lookup yields CDR1 SNHLY and CDR2 FYNNEI. As DNA, the CDR3 is TGTGCCAGCAGCCCCGGGGGGGTCAGCACCGGGGAGCTGTTTTTT. It yields the protein CASSPGGVSTGELFF.

The CDR3 bases are TGCGCCAGCAGCTTGGAGCAGGTGGGGACAGATACGCAGTATTTT. This sequence encodes CASSLEQVGTDTQYF. J is TRBJ2-3 and V is TRBV5-1; no clear D. Trimming took off 0 bases at V and 3 bases at J, with 11 bases between the two ends. CDR3 length equals 15 residues. Germline V lookup: CDR1 SGHRS, CDR2 YFSETQ.